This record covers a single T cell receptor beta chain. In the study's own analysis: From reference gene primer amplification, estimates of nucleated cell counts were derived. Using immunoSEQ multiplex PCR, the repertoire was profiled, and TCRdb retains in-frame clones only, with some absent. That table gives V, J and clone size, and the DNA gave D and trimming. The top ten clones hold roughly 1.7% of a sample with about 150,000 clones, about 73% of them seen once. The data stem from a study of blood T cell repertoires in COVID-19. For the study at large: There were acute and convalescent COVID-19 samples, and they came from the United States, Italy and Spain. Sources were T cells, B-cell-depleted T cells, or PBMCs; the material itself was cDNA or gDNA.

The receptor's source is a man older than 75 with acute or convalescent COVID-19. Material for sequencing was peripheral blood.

The CDR3 is CASSEVLAGARNEQFF. CDR3 bases: TGTGCCAGCAGTGAGGTCCTAGCGGGGGCCAGGAATGAGCAGTTCTTC. This sequence joins TRBV6-1 and TRBJ2-1; 10 bases agree with TRBD2. The germline V gene has CDR1 MNHNS and CDR2 SASEGT. The CDR3 covers 16 residues. The trim removed 3 bases at V and 7 bases at J, leaving 9 bases unmatched.